The 14 T cell receptor beta chains below come from one sample, sequenced in a study of shared clonotypes between healthy human individuals. Clones were read by immunoSEQ multiplex PCR, and TCRdb kept only the in-frame ones, dropping some. The sample records fewer than 650,000 clones, over 65% being singletons. What was sequenced was PBMCs. The receptor set was obtained from a woman aged 40 to 50 in good health. Some clones in this sample may be carry-over from other donors' samples.

As to this clone: A much larger clone is a single base away; this may be a read error. Other DNA sequences in this specimen translate into the identical CDR3. The J gene is TRBJ1-1, the V gene TRBV4-1; D may be TRBD1 (6 bases). CDR1 is MGHRA and CDR2 is YSYEKL in the germline V gene. CDR3 length: 15 residues. CDR3 in DNA: TGCGCCAGCAGCCAAAACTCACAGGGAAACACTGAAGCCTTCTTT. This encodes CASSQNSQGNTEAFF.

This clone turned up a few times. The chain has TRBV5-1 and TRBJ1-1, with a weak D call TRBD1 (6 bases). Germline V CDR1 and CDR2: SGHRS, YFSETQ. This CDR3 is 14 amino acids long. The V end lost 4 bases, the J end lost 3 bases, and 13 bases lay between the germline ends. The DNA of the CDR3 is TGCGCCAGCAGCGTACAGGGAGGCTACACTGAAGCTTTCTTT. Encoded protein: CASSVQGGYTEAFF.

This chain uses TRBV4-3 with TRBJ2-1; the match to TRBD2 covers 8 bases. Germline V lookup: CDR1 LGHNA, CDR2 YSLEER. V lost 1 base, J lost 6 bases, and 8 bases stayed unmatched. The CDR3 loop spans 16 amino acids. CDR3 protein: CASSQGSAGVGNEQFF. The CDR3 DNA sequence: TGCGCCAGCAGCCAAGGCTCAGCGGGAGTTGGCAATGAGCAGTTCTTC.

Here the CDR3 reads CASRNGGGNQPQHF. The CDR3 nucleotides are TGTGCCAGCAGAAACGGAGGGGGGAATCAGCCCCAGCATTTT. V and J are TRBV28 and TRBJ1-5; TRBD1 is a possible D gene (6 bases). V lost 6 bases and J 4 bases, leaving 13 bases between the germline ends. CDR3 size: 14 residues. Germline V gives CDR1 MDHEN, CDR2 SYDVKM. The complete variable domain, with remaining parts taken from reference TRBV28 and TRBJ1-5, reads DVKVTQSSRYLVKRTGEKVFLECVQDMDHENMFWYRQDPGLGLRLIYFSYDVKMKEKGDIPEGYSVSREKKERFSLILESASTNQTSMYLCASRNGGGNQPQHFGDGTRLSIL.

The chain joins TRBV30 to TRBJ2-5, with D perhaps assigned TRBD1 or TRBD2 (6 bases each). The germline V gene encodes CDR1 GTSNPN and CDR2 SVGIG (reference sequence). Trimming took 3 bases from V and 11 from J, leaving 22 bases between them. CDR3 length equals 14 residues. The CDR3 DNA reads as TGTGCCTGGAGGGGTGAGGGGGGACGACACCAGCAGTACTTC. Amino acids: CAWRGEGGRHQQYF.

The chain has TRBV27 and TRBJ2-6, with 7 bases fitting TRBD1. With V trimmed by 3 bases and J by 1 base, 9 bases remained unmatched. CDR3 length: 18 amino acids. CDR1 is MNHEY and CDR2 is SMNVEV in the germline V gene (reference sequence). This CDR3 reads CASSFRQGRESGANVLTF. The CDR3 nucleotides are TGTGCCAGCAGTTTCCGACAGGGTAGAGAATCTGGGGCCAACGTCCTGACTTTC.

This chain joins TRBV6-5 and TRBJ1-3; D possibly corresponds to TRBD1 (5 bases). This CDR3 is 16 amino acids long. Between the trimmed V and J ends, which lost 2 bases and 0 bases, there was a span of 11 bases. CDR1 and CDR2 (germline): MNHEY, SVGAGI. The CDR3 bases are TGTGCCAGCAGTTACGCAGGGATTGCCTCTGGAAACACCATATATTTT. This sequence encodes CASSYAGIASGNTIYF.

This clone was found a few times. This chain uses TRBV5-1 with TRBJ1-5, with D hard to call. Between the trimmed V and J ends, which lost 3 bases and 3 bases, there was a span of 13 bases. Germline assignment: CDR1 SGHRS and CDR2 YFSETQ. This CDR3 is built from 15 residues. As DNA, the CDR3 is TGCGCCAGCAGCTCCGACGGGCTGTCCAATCAGCCCCAGCATTTT. This sequence encodes CASSSDGLSNQPQHF. Full variable domain (missing parts from reference TRBV5-1 and TRBJ1-5): KAGVTQTPRYLIKTRGQQVTLSCSPISGHRSVSWYQQTPGQGLQFLFEYFSETQRNKGNFPGRFSGRQFSNSRSEMNVSTLELGDSALYLCASSSDGLSNQPQHFGDGTRLSIL.

The chain has TRBV5-6 and TRBJ2-1; no reliable D call. CDR3 size: 13 residues. V gave up 7 bases and J gave up 8 bases, with 16 bases separating them. Germline V CDR1 and CDR2: SGHDT, YYEEEE. The CDR3 here is CASLRSVWDEQFF. DNA of the CDR3: TGTGCCAGCCTACGGTCTGTCTGGGATGAGCAGTTCTTC.

A word on this clone: The junction does not match germline at one end; this may be a read error. CDR3 region: CASSPEVVHRATFF. For the CDR3, the DNA is TGTGCCAGCTCACCAGAGGTTGTACACAGGGCGACCTTTTTT. This chain joins TRBV18 and TRBJ2-3, with a possible D match to TRBD1 (6 bases). The length of the CDR3 is 14 residues. Germline CDR1 KGHSH, CDR2 LQKENI.

The CDR3 protein is CASTQNYGYTF. CDR3 in DNA: TGTGCCAGCACTCAGAACTATGGCTACACCTTC. This chain connects TRBV28 to TRBJ1-2; D is unclear. This CDR3 has 11 amino acids. V was trimmed by 7 bases and J by 2 bases, leaving 5 bases between them. Germline V gene sequence: CDR1 MDHEN, CDR2 SYDVKM.

Worth noting for this clone: It may be a read error: a sequence one base away is much more abundant. This chain connects TRBV28 to TRBJ2-1; D is uncertain. V was pared by 3 bases and J by 0 bases, with 3 bases between. The germline V gene encodes CDR1 MDHEN and CDR2 SYDVKM. This CDR3 region has 13 residues. The CDR3 DNA is TGTGCCAGCAGTTTGGACTCCTACAATGAGCAGTTCTTC. Its translation is CASSLDSYNEQFF.

The chain couples TRBV15 to TRBJ2-7, with TRBD2 matching 8 bases. Losses at the gene ends were 0 bases for V and 4 bases for J; bases not matched to a gene: 5. Germline CDR1 and CDR2: LNHNV and YYDKDF (reference sequence). This CDR3 spans 15 amino acids. For the CDR3, the DNA is TGTGCCACCAGCAGAGAACGGGAGGGCCCTTACGAGCAGTACTTC. It is translated as CATSREREGPYEQYF.

The chain recombines TRBV10-3 with TRBJ1-2, with TRBD1 identical over 9 bases. Trimming cost V 5 bases and J 6 bases; bases outside gene matches: 16. Germline values: CDR1 ENHRY, CDR2 SYGVKD. CDR3 length: 17 residues. CDR3 nucleotides: TGTGCCATCAGTTACCTTCCCTCTGGACAGGGGCGGGATGGCTACACCTTC. Encoded protein: CAISYLPSGQGRDGYTF.